This TCR beta chain was identified during a study of beta chain features in type 1 diabetes. Trimming took 5 bases from V and 2 from J; bases not matched to a gene: 0. The germline V gene encodes CDR1 LNHDA and CDR2 SQIVND (reference sequence). This CDR3 has 14 amino acids. Study results and caveats: All four CD4+ subsets from Type 1 diabetes patients carried moderately but significantly shorter TCRB CDR3s.

Concerning this clone itself: Its antigen is not identified. This sample also contains other DNA sequences that code for the same CDR3.

Sequenced material consisted of expressed TCRB transcripts (all of the isolated RNA was reverse transcribed). The method was immunoSEQ multiplex PCR; TCRdb's version includes in-frame clones alone and lacks a portion of them. This table has 200,000 to 300,000 clones, around 13% appearing once. The chain is built from TRBV19 and TRBJ1-5; 10 bases map to TRBD1. The sample was naive CD4+ T cells from blood. This clonotype originated in a man aged 30 to 39 with type 1 diabetes. CDR3 protein: CASSGQGGNQPQHF. CDR3 in DNA: TGTGCCAGTAGTGGACAGGGGGGCAATCAGCCCCAGCATTTT.